Presented here are 27 T cell receptor beta chains from one specimen sequenced in a study of blood T cell repertoires in COVID-19. Data came from immunoSEQ multiplex PCR; TCRdb stores just in-frame clones and leaves some out. The repertoire holds approximately 200,000 clones, approximately 88% seen once, with roughly 3.7% in the top ten. Material: peripheral blood. These receptor sequences come from a woman aged 25-40 years with acute or convalescent COVID-19.

This clone was observed a single time. The chain carries TRBV6-2 or TRBV6-3 and TRBJ2-1, with 13 bases fitting TRBD2. V was clipped by 0 bases and J by 7 bases; unmatched bases: 12. The germline CDR1 and CDR2 sequences are MNHEY and SVGEGT. The CDR3 has 19 residues. CDR3 sequence: CASSYSGLAGYEFGNEQFF. CDR3 sequence (DNA): TGTGCCAGCAGTTACTCGGGACTAGCGGGGTACGAATTCGGAAATGAGCAGTTCTTC.

V is TRBV19 and J is TRBJ2-5, with D tentatively TRBD1 (5 bases). CDR3 size: 12 residues. The germline V and J ends were trimmed by 4 bases and 2 bases, with 5 bases remaining between them. The germline CDR1 and CDR2 sequences are LNHDA and SQIVND (reference sequence). The CDR3 region is CASSKGQETQYF. CDR3 bases: TGTGCCAGTAGTAAGGGGCAAGAGACCCAGTACTTC.

Of note for this clone: The junction departs from the called germline gene at one end, perhaps through a read error. V and J are TRBV28 and TRBJ2-3; D is undetermined. Germline V gives CDR1 MDHEN, CDR2 SYDVKM. This CDR3 spans 12 amino acids. The CDR3 DNA is TGTGCCGGCAGTTTTTTCGCGGATACGCAGTATTTT. Its translation: CAGSFFADTQYF.

J is TRBJ1-6 and V is TRBV28; TRBD1 is a possible D gene (5 bases). Germline V gene data show CDR1 as MDHEN and CDR2 as SYDVKM. V lost 2 bases, J lost 10 bases, and 12 bases lay in between. CDR3 size: 14 residues. DNA of the CDR3: TGTGCCAGCAGTTTAGGGCAGGGAAACTCACCCCTCCACTTT. Translated: CASSLGQGNSPLHF.

The chain recombines TRBV28 with TRBJ1-5; D is undetermined. V was clipped by 3 bases and J by 1 base, with 13 bases between them. The V gene's germline CDR1 is MDHEN and CDR2 SYDVKM. This CDR3 is 16 amino acids long. CDR3 region: CASSFTLSYSNQPQHF. The CDR3 DNA is TGTGCCAGCAGTTTCACCCTGAGTTACAGCAATCAGCCCCAGCATTTT.

The CDR3 DNA sequence: TGTGCCAGCAGTTTATATGTGATGAAGGGACTAGCTCGCTACGAGCAGTACTTC. Its protein product is CASSLYVMKGLARYEQYF. The chain joins TRBV28 to TRBJ2-7; 9 bases agree with TRBD2. Trimming removed 1 base from V and 3 bases from J; junction bases left unmatched: 13. The CDR3 runs 18 residues. Looked up from germline, CDR1 is MDHEN and CDR2 is SYDVKM.

In DNA form, the CDR3 reads TGTGCCAGCAGTCCCTGGGGGGGTGGAAACACCATATATTTT. It specifies CASSPWGGGNTIYF. The genes are TRBV6-5 and TRBJ1-3; the D gene is possibly TRBD1 (5 bases). The germline V and J ends were trimmed by 5 bases and 3 bases, with 11 bases remaining between them. Germline V gives CDR1 MNHEY, CDR2 SVGAGI. This CDR3 has 14 residues.

This chain connects TRBV20-1 to TRBJ2-7; D might be TRBD1 (6 bases). The germline CDR1 and CDR2 sequences are DFQATT and SNEGSKA (reference sequence). Trimming took 6 bases from V and 3 from J, leaving 9 bases between them. The CDR3 sequence is 11 residues long. The CDR3 loop reads CSAQGSYEQYF. DNA of the CDR3: TGCAGTGCCCAGGGGAGCTACGAGCAGTACTTC.

The rearrangement joins TRBV2 to TRBJ2-4, with D possibly matching TRBD2 (5 bases). From germline, CDR1 is SNHLY and CDR2 FYNNEI. This CDR3 has 11 amino acids. The germline V and J ends were trimmed by 5 bases and 8 bases, with 7 bases remaining between them. For the CDR3, the DNA is TGTGCCAGCAGTCTGGAGGACATTCAGTACTTC. Translating gives CASSLEDIQYF.

The chain joins TRBV28 to TRBJ2-1, with no clear D. Germline V gene lookup returns CDR1 MDHEN and CDR2 SYDVKM. V lost 2 bases and J lost 9, with 8 bases in between. CDR3 size: 12 residues. CDR3 sequence: CASSLTEAEQFF. In nucleotides, the CDR3 is TGTGCCAGCAGTTTAACCGAGGCTGAGCAGTTCTTC.

The table lists this clone with a count of one. The junction shows a germline mismatch at one end, possibly a read error. The rearrangement uses TRBV5-1 and TRBJ2-3; 15 bases line up with TRBD2. The CDR3 contains 13 residues. The germline V gene encodes CDR1 SGHRS and CDR2 YFSETQ. The CDR3 is CASSSGLAGGPSF. CDR3 DNA: TGCGCCAGCAGCTCCGGACTAGCGGGAGGGCCAAGTTTT. Full variable domain (outside the CDR3, taken from reference TRBV5-1 and TRBJ2-3): KAGVTQTPRYLIKTRGQQVTLSCSPISGHRSVSWYQQTPGQGLQFLFEYFSETQRNKGNFPGRFSGRQFSNSRSEMNVSTLELGDSALYLCASSSGLAGGPSFGPGTRLTVL.

V usage is TRBV9 and J usage is TRBJ2-7; possible D gene TRBD2, 5 bases. The CDR3 spans 16 residues. Germline CDR1 reads SGDLS; CDR2 reads YYNGEE. Trimming removed 0 bases at V and 4 bases at J, with 17 bases between. The CDR3 protein is CASSVEDGVPGYEQYF. The CDR3 region has the DNA TGTGCCAGCAGCGTAGAAGACGGGGTTCCTGGTTACGAGCAGTACTTC.

J is TRBJ1-1 and V is TRBV7-9; D possibly corresponds to TRBD1 (5 bases). The germline V and J ends were trimmed by 3 bases and 7 bases, with 9 bases remaining between them. Germline V gene lookup returns CDR1 SEHNR and CDR2 FQNEAQ (reference sequence). The CDR3 loop spans 12 amino acids. The CDR3 sequence: CASSLVTDEAFF. DNA of the CDR3: TGTGCCAGCAGCTTGGTGACAGATGAAGCTTTCTTT.

The chain carries TRBV5-1 and TRBJ2-7; tentative D call: TRBD2 (5 bases). The CDR3 length is 14 residues. Trimming cost V 0 bases and J 5 bases, with 12 bases left between them. Germline lookup yields CDR1 SGHRS and CDR2 YFSETQ. The CDR3 sequence is CASSLGVGSHEQYF. The CDR3 DNA sequence: TGCGCCAGCAGCTTGGGCGTTGGGAGCCACGAGCAGTACTTC.

The V call is TRBV19, the J call TRBJ1-1; D is perhaps TRBD1 (6 bases). Trimming removed 4 bases at V and 2 bases at J, with 11 bases between. Germline V gene data show CDR1 as LNHDA and CDR2 as SQIVND (reference sequence). This CDR3 comprises 14 residues. The CDR3 here is CASSRRQVNTEAFF. CDR3 sequence (DNA): TGTGCCAGTAGTAGAAGACAGGTTAACACTGAAGCTTTCTTT.

The chain links TRBV18 to TRBJ1-5; perhaps TRBD1 as D (5 bases). The CDR3 is 13 amino acids. Germline CDR1 reads KGHSH; CDR2 reads LQKENI. Trimming removed 3 bases from V and 5 bases from J, with 8 bases in between. CDR3 sequence: CASSPRGDQPQHF. The CDR3 DNA reads as TGTGCCAGCTCACCGCGGGGGGATCAGCCCCAGCATTTT.

The V gene is TRBV9, the J gene TRBJ2-1; TRBD2 aligns across 12 bases. Germline loops: CDR1 SGDLS, CDR2 YYNGEE. This CDR3 has 14 amino acids. Losses at the gene ends were 3 bases for V and 9 bases for J; bases not matched to a gene: 4. CDR3 sequence (DNA): TGTGCCAGCAGCGGGACTAGCGGGATCTCTGAGCAGTTCTTC. Translating it yields CASSGTSGISEQFF.

The CDR3 bases are TGTGCCAGCAGCCAGCAGGCCTCCAATGAGCAGTTCTTC. Residues: CASSQQASNEQFF. The genes are TRBV3-1 (or the pseudogene TRBV3-2) and TRBJ2-1; D unresolved. Germline assignment: CDR1 LGHDT and CDR2 YNNKEL (reference sequence). V was trimmed by 3 bases and J by 6 bases, leaving 9 bases between them. The length of the CDR3 is 13 residues.

This chain uses TRBV14 with TRBJ1-1; TRBD1 matches 8 bases. With 3 bases clipped from V and 12 bases from J, the junction kept 15 bases outside the gene matches. The germline CDR1 and CDR2 sequences are SGHDN and FVKESK. The CDR3 has 15 amino acids. CDR3 in amino acids: CASSHLGQGRITTFF. The DNA for the CDR3 is TGTGCCAGCAGCCACCTTGGACAGGGCAGAATAACGACTTTCTTT.

The rearrangement links TRBV10-2 to TRBJ2-3, with 7 bases matching TRBD2. The CDR3 runs 14 residues. Germline values: CDR1 WSHSY, CDR2 SAAADI. Germline trimming cut 6 bases from V and 4 bases from J; bases unmatched to any gene: 7. The CDR3 loop is CASRKGGVADTQYF. CDR3 nucleotide sequence: TGCGCCAGCAGGAAGGGAGGGGTGGCAGATACGCAGTATTTT.

CDR3 residues: CASSQTGTGLSGELFF. Here the CDR3 DNA reads TGCGCCAGCAGCCAGACCGGGACAGGGTTATCCGGGGAGCTGTTTTTT. The chain has TRBV4-1 and TRBJ2-2; 9 nucleotides match TRBD1. V gave up 3 bases and J gave up 6 bases; unmatched junction bases: 8. Germline CDR1 and CDR2: MGHRA and YSYEKL. The CDR3 is 16 amino acids.

The chain carries TRBV7-2 and TRBJ2-5; tentative D call: TRBD1 (6 bases). The germline gives CDR1 SGHTA, CDR2 FQGNSA. The V end was cut by 5 bases, the J end by 3 bases, with 13 bases between. This CDR3 is built from 14 residues. The CDR3 DNA follows: TGTGCCAGCAGCGCGCGGACAGTTGAAGAGACCCAGTACTTC. It translates to CASSARTVEETQYF.

The chain combines TRBV7-9 with TRBJ2-1; unclear D gene. This CDR3 has 13 residues. Germline assignment: CDR1 SEHNR and CDR2 FQNEAQ (reference sequence). Between the trimmed V and J ends, which lost 7 bases and 8 bases, there was a span of 15 bases. Here the CDR3 reads CASNNPGTDEQFF. The CDR3 coding sequence is TGTGCCAGCAACAACCCAGGCACCGATGAGCAGTTCTTC.

The chain employs TRBV19 and TRBJ1-5; D is ambiguous. Germline lookup yields CDR1 LNHDA and CDR2 SQIVND (reference sequence). V was cut by 3 bases and J by 2 bases, with 14 bases left in between. The CDR3 covers 16 residues. CDR3 region: CASSIPPSRGNQPQHF. The CDR3 nucleotides are TGTGCCAGTAGTATCCCCCCCAGCCGGGGCAATCAGCCCCAGCATTTT.

The rearrangement links TRBV7-2 to TRBJ2-1; D is perhaps TRBD2 (5 bases). Germline values: CDR1 SGHTA, CDR2 FQGNSA. The CDR3 runs to 15 residues. V lost 5 bases and J lost 6, with 17 bases in between. The CDR3 region is CASSPAITSTNEQFF. The CDR3 region has the DNA TGTGCCAGCAGCCCCGCCATTACTAGTACCAATGAGCAGTTCTTC. Complete variable domain (other parts from reference TRBV7-2 and TRBJ2-1): GAGVSQSPSNKVTEKGKDVELRCDPISGHTALYWYRQSLGQGLEFLIYFQGNSAPDKSGLPSDRFSAERTGGSVSTLTIQRTQQEDSAVYLCASSPAITSTNEQFFGPGTRLTVL.

This clone was recorded only once. V usage is TRBV28 and J usage is TRBJ2-1; TRBD2 matches at 10 bases. J gave up 15 bases and V 6 bases, and 20 bases lay outside the gene matches. Looked up from germline, CDR1 is MDHEN and CDR2 is SYDVKM. The CDR3 consists of 16 residues. CDR3 DNA: TGTGCCAGCAGCACCACCCCTTCAGCGGGAGGGCCTTTAAGGTTCTTC. Translating it yields CASSTTPSAGGPLRFF.

This clone is a singleton in its sample. The CDR3 is CASSITPGQGGWTQHF. DNA for the CDR3: TGTGCCAGTAGTATAACCCCGGGACAGGGGGGGTGGACCCAGCATTTT. This rearrangement joins TRBV19 to TRBJ1-5; TRBD1 matches at 11 bases. Germline CDR1 LNHDA, CDR2 SQIVND (reference sequence). V lost 2 bases, J lost 11 bases, and 11 bases stayed unmatched. This CDR3 is built from 16 residues. The variable domain in full, completed from reference TRBV19 and TRBJ1-5, reads DGGITQSPKYLFRKEGQNVTLSCEQNLNHDAMYWYRQDPGQGLRLIYYSQIVNDFQKGDIAEGYSVSREKKESFPLTVTSAQKNPTAFYLCASSITPGQGGWTQHFGDGTRLSIL.